The 10 T cell receptor beta chains below come from one sample, sequenced in a study of T-cell reconstitution after alpha-beta-depleted transplantation in children. Unique molecular identifiers featured in how the TCRbeta library was prepared. TCRdb reprocessed the PCR reads via MiXCR and lists one record per CDR3 protein. In the table there are 440,000 or so distinct CDR3 sequences, 43% of which are singletons. The source material was PBMCs, sampled before TCRalphabeta/CD19-depleted stem cell transplant. These receptors were taken from a girl aged 2-10 years with aplastic anemia, due to receive a stem cell transplant.

The chain combines TRBV12-3 or TRBV12-4 with TRBJ2-7; the D is unclear. Trimming removed 3 bases at V and 0 bases at J, with 12 bases between. The CDR3 covers 15 residues. The CDR3 DNA sequence: TGTGCCAGCAGTTTTGACCAGGCATACTCCTACGAGCAGTACTTC. Its translation is CASSFDQAYSYEQYF.

This clonotype has more than one count but fewer than ten. The chain couples TRBV24-1 to TRBJ2-1, with 10 positions matching TRBD1. Per the germline V gene, CDR1 is KGHDR and CDR2 is SFDVKD. V lost 9 bases, J lost 5 bases, and 15 bases stayed unmatched. The CDR3 covers 17 residues. CDR3 DNA sequence: TGTGCCACCGAAAGGACAGGGGGGCTAGCCGGAAACAATGAGCAGTTCTTC. Its translation is CATERTGGLAGNNEQFF.

This chain connects TRBV14 to TRBJ2-1; D might be TRBD1 or TRBD2, each matching 5 bases. V shed 3 bases and J shed 0 bases, with 15 bases lying between them. This CDR3 has 17 amino acids. The germline CDR1 and CDR2 sequences are SGHDN and FVKESK. CDR3: CASSQGDLGGSYNEQFF. DNA for the CDR3: TGTGCCAGCAGCCAGGGGGACCTCGGAGGCTCCTACAATGAGCAGTTCTTC.

This clonotype was found many times. The V call is TRBV7-9, the J call TRBJ2-1; D is unclear. The CDR3 has 11 residues. Germline V gene data show CDR1 as SEHNR and CDR2 as FQNEAQ (reference sequence). The V end lost 1 base, the J end lost 9 bases, and 4 bases lay between the germline ends. DNA of the CDR3: TGTGCCAGCAGCTTAGGCGCTGAGCAGTTCTTC. This codes for CASSLGAEQFF.

The rearrangement links TRBV20-1 to TRBJ2-7, with TRBD2 matching 11 bases. This CDR3 contains 14 residues. Per germline, CDR1 DFQATT and CDR2 SNEGSKA (reference sequence). CDR3 loop: CSSYSSGGTGEQYF. The CDR3, as DNA: TGCAGCTCGTACTCTAGCGGGGGGACGGGGGAGCAGTACTTC.

In its sample, this clonotype was seen a few times. This chain uses TRBV5-4 with TRBJ2-5, with 9 bases matching TRBD1. Germline CDR1 is SGHNT and CDR2 is YYREEE (reference sequence). J was trimmed by 5 bases and V by 4 bases; bases with no gene match: 6. The CDR3 covers 14 residues. As DNA, the CDR3 is TGTGCCAGCAGCCGGGACAGGGCGTCGGAGACCCAGTACTTC. Translated, it gives CASSRDRASETQYF.

The chain links TRBV5-1 to TRBJ2-5; D assignment may be TRBD1 or TRBD2 (6 bases each). CDR3 size: 15 residues. Per the germline V gene, CDR1 is SGHRS and CDR2 is YFSETQ. V lost 1 base and J lost 0, with 10 bases in between. The CDR3 is CASSLRGAYQETQYF. The CDR3 DNA sequence: TGCGCCAGCAGCTTGAGGGGGGCGTACCAAGAGACCCAGTACTTC.

V gene TRBV15 combines with J gene TRBJ2-4; D may be TRBD2 (5 bases). This CDR3 spans 18 amino acids. Trimming took 0 bases from V and 2 from J, leaving 17 bases between them. Germline lookup yields CDR1 LNHNV and CDR2 YYDKDF (reference sequence). The chain's CDR3 is CATSREGGSGRTKNIQYF. The CDR3 nucleotides are TGTGCCACCAGCAGAGAAGGCGGGTCCGGTAGAACCAAAAACATTCAGTACTTC.

The chain employs TRBV6-5 and TRBJ2-1; TRBD2 aligns across 9 bases. Germline values: CDR1 MNHEY, CDR2 SVGAGI. The CDR3 loop spans 15 amino acids. V dropped 3 bases and J dropped 4; count of bases not matched to a gene: 4. The CDR3 sequence is CASSYGGRVYNEQFF. CDR3 coding DNA: TGTGCCAGCAGTTATGGCGGGAGGGTTTACAATGAGCAGTTCTTC.

This clonotype has a handful of counts. The rearrangement uses TRBV28 and TRBJ2-1; 7 nucleotides match TRBD2. The CDR3 length is 15 residues. The trim removed 3 bases at V and 6 bases at J, leaving 8 bases unmatched. Germline values: CDR1 MDHEN, CDR2 SYDVKM. The DNA of the CDR3 is TGTGCCAGCAGTTTCAGCGGGACTCGACTCAATGAGCAGTTCTTC. Translating it yields CASSFSGTRLNEQFF.